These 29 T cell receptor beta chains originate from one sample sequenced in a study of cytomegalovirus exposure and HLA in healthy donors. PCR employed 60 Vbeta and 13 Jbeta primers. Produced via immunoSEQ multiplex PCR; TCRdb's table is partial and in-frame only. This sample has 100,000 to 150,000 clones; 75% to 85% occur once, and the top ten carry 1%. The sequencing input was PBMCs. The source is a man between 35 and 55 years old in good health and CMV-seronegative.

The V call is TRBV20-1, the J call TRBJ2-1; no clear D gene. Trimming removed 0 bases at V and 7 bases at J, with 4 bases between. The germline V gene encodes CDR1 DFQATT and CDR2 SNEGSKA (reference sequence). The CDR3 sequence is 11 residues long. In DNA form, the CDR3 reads TGCAGTGCTAGAGACTCGAATGAGCAGTTCTTC. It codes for CSARDSNEQFF.

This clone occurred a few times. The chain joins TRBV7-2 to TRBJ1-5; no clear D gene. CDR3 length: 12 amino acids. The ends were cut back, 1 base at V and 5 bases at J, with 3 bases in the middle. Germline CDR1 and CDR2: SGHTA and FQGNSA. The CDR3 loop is CASSLGDQPQHF. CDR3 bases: TGTGCCAGCAGCTTAGGAGATCAGCCCCAGCATTTT.

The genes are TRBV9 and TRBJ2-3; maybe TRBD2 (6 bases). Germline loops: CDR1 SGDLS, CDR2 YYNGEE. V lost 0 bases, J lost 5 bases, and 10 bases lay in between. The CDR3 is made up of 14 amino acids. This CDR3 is CASSVGTGVDTQYF. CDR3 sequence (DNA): TGTGCCAGCAGCGTAGGAACGGGGGTAGATACGCAGTATTTT.

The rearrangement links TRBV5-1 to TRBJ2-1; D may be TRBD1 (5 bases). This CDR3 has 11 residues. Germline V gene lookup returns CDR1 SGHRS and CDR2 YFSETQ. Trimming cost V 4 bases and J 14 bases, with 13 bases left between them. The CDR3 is CASSASQTEFF. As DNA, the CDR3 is TGCGCCAGCAGCGCAAGCCAGACAGAGTTCTTC.

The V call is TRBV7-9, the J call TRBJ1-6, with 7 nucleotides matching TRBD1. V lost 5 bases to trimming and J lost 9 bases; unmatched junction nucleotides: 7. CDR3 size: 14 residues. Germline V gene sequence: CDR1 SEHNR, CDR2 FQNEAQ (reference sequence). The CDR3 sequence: CASSKDRDRSPLHF. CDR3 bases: TGTGCCAGCAGCAAAGACAGGGATCGTTCACCCCTCCACTTT.

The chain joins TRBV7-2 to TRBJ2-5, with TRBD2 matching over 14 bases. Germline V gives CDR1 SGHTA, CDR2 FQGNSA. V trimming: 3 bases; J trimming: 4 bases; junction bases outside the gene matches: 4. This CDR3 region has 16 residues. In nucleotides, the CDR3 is TGTGCCAGCAGCTTTAACGGACTAGCGGGAGGAGAGACCCAGTACTTC. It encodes CASSFNGLAGGETQYF.

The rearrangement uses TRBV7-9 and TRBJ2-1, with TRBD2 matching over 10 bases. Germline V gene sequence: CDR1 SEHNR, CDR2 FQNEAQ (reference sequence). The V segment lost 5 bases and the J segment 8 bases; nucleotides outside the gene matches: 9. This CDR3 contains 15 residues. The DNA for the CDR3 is TGTGCCAGCAGCCTTCCGGGACTAGCGTTGGATGAGCAGTTCTTC. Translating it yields CASSLPGLALDEQFF.

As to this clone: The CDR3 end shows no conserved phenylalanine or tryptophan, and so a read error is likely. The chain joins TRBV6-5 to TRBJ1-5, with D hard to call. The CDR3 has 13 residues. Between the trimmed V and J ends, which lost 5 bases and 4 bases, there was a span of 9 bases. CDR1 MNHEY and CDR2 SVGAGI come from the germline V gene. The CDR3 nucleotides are TGTGCCAGCAGTCAGGTTCCTAATCAGCCCCAGCATGTT. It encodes CASSQVPNQPQHV.

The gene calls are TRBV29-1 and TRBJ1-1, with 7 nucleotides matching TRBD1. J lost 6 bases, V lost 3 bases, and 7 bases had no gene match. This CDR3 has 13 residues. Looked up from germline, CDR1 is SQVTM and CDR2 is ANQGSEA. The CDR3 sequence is CSVDTGVSAEAFF. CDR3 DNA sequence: TGCAGCGTTGATACAGGGGTTAGTGCTGAAGCTTTCTTT.

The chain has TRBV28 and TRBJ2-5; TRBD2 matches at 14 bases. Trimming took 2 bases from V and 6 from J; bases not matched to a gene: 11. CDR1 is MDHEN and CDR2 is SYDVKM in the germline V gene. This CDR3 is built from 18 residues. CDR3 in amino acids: CASSLTRPGTSGGKTQYF. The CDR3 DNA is TGTGCCAGCAGTTTAACCCGACCAGGGACTAGCGGGGGTAAGACCCAGTACTTC.

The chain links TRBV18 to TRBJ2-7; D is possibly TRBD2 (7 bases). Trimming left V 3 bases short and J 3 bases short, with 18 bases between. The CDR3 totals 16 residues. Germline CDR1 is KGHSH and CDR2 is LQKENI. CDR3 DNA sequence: TGTGCCAGCTCACCCAGGGGAGGGGAGGCCTTCTACGAGCAGTACTTC. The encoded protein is CASSPRGGEAFYEQYF.

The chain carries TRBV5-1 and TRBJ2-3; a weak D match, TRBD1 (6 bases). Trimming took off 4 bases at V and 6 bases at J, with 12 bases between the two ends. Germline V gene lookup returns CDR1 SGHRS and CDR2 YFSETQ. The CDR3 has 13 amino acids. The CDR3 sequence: CASSVGTPDTQYF. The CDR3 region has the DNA TGCGCCAGCAGCGTCGGGACACCCGATACGCAGTATTTT.

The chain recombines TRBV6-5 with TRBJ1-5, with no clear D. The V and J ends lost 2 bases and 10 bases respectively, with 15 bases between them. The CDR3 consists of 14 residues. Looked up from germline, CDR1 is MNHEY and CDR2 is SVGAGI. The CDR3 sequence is CASSYGSPAYPQHF. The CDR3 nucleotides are TGTGCCAGCAGTTACGGGAGTCCGGCCTACCCCCAGCATTTT.

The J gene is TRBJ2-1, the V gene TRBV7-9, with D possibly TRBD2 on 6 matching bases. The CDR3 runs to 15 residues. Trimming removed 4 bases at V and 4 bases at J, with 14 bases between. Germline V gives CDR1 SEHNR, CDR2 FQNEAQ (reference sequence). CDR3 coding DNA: TGTGCCAGCAGCTCAGTCGGACTACAATACAATGAGCAGTTCTTC. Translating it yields CASSSVGLQYNEQFF.

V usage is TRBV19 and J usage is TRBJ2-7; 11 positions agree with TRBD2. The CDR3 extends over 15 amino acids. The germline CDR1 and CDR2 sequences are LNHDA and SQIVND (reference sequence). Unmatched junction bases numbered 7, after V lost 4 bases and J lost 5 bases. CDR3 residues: CASSSRLAGGNEQYF. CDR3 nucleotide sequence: TGTGCCAGTAGTAGTCGGCTAGCGGGAGGAAACGAGCAGTACTTC.

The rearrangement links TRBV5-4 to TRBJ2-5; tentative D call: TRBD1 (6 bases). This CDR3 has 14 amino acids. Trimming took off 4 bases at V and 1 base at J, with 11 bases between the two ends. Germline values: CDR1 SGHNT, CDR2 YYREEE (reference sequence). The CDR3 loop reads CASSADSPQETQYF. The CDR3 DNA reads TGTGCCAGCAGCGCGGACAGCCCCCAAGAGACCCAGTACTTC. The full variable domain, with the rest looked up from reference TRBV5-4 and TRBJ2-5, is ETGVTQSPTHLIKTRGQQVTLRCSSQSGHNTVSWYQQALGQGPQFIFQYYREEENGRGNFPPRFSGLQFPNYSSELNVNALELDDSALYLCASSADSPQETQYFGPGTRLLVL.

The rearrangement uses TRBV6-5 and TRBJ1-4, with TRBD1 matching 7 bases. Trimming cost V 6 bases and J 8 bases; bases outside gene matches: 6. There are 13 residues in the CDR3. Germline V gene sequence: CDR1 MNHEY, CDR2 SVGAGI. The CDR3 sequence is CASRSPQGEKLFF. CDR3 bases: TGTGCCAGCAGGAGCCCACAGGGGGAAAAACTGTTTTTT.

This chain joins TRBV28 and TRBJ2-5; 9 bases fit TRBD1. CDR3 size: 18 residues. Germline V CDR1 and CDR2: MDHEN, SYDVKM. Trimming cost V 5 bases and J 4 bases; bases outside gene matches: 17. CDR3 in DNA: TGTGCCAGCAGTCCCCCCGGGACAGGGTTATTCACGGGAGAGACCCAGTACTTC. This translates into CASSPPGTGLFTGETQYF.

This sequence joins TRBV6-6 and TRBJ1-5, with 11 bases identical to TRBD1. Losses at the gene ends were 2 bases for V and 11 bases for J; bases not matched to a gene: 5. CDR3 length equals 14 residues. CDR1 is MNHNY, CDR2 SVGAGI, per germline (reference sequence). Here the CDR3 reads CASSYGQGARTQHF. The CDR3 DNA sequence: TGTGCCAGCAGTTACGGACAGGGGGCGAGGACCCAGCATTTT.

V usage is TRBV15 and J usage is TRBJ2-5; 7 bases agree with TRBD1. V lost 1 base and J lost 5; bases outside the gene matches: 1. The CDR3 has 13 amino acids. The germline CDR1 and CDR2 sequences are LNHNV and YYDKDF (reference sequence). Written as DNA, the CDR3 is TGTGCCACCAGCAGAGCCAGGGGGGAGACCCAGTACTTC. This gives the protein CATSRARGETQYF.

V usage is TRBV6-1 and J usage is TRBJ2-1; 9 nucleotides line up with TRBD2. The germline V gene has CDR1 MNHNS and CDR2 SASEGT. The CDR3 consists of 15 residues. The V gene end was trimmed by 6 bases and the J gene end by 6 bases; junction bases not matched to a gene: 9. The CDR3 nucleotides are TGTGCCAGCAGACACCCGGGACTAGCAGGCAATGAGCAGTTCTTC. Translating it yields CASRHPGLAGNEQFF.

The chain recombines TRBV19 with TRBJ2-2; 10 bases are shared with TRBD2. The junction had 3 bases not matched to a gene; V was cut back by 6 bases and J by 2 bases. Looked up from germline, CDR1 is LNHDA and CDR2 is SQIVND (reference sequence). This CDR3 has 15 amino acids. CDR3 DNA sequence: TGTGCCAGTAGAAGCGGGAGGGCTAACACCGGGGAGCTGTTTTTT. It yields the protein CASRSGRANTGELFF.

CDR3 amino acids: CASSSSQVAKNIQYF. The CDR3 DNA follows: TGTGCCAGCAGTTCAAGTCAGGTAGCCAAAAACATTCAGTACTTC. The chain uses TRBV28 and TRBJ2-4, with unresolved D. Per germline, CDR1 MDHEN and CDR2 SYDVKM. With 4 bases removed from V and 0 bases from J, the gap between germline ends came to 10 bases. This CDR3 has 15 amino acids.

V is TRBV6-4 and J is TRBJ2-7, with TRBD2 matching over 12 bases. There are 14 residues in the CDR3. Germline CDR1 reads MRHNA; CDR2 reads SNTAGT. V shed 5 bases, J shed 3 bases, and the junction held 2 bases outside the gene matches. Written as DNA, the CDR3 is TGTGCCAGCAGTCCGACTAGCGGGAGCTACGAGCAGTACTTC. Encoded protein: CASSPTSGSYEQYF.

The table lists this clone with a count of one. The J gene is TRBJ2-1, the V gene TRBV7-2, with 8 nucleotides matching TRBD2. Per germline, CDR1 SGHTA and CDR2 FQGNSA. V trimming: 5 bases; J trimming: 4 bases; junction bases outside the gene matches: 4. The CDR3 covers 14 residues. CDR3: CASSQLAAYNEQFF. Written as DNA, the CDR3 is TGTGCCAGCAGCCAACTAGCGGCATACAATGAGCAGTTCTTC.

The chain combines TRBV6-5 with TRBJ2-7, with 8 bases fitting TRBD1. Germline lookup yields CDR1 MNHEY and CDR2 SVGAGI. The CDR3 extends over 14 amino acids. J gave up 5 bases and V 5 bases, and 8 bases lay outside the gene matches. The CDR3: CASSRSTGAHEQYF. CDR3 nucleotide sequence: TGTGCCAGCAGTCGATCGACAGGGGCCCACGAGCAGTACTTC.

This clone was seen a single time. DNA of the CDR3: TGTGCCAGCAGCGCGACAGGTGATTCCTACAATGAGCAGTTCTTC. This sequence encodes CASSATGDSYNEQFF. The chain combines TRBV7-9 with TRBJ2-1, with D perhaps matching TRBD1 (6 bases). Trimming stripped 5 bases from V and 1 base from J, with 12 bases between. From germline, CDR1 is SEHNR and CDR2 FQNEAQ (reference sequence). This CDR3 comprises 15 residues.

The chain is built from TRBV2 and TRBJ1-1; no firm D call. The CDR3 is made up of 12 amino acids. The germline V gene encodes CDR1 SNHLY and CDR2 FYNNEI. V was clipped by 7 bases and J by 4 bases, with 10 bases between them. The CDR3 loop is CASTFGGTEAFF. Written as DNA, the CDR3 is TGTGCCAGCACTTTCGGAGGCACTGAAGCTTTCTTT.

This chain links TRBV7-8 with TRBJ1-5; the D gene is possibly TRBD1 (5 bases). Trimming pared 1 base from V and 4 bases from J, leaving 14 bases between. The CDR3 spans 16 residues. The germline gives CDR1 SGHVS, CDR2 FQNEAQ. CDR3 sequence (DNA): TGTGCCAGCAGCTTAGAAGGCTCAGGGCATAATCAGCCCCAGCATTTT. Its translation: CASSLEGSGHNQPQHF.